The rows below give T cell receptor beta chains drawn from one sample of a study of T cell changes during pregnancy in multiple sclerosis. Measured with immunoSEQ multiplex PCR; TCRdb has only the in-frame clones, and not every one. This table has some 77,000 clones, around 91% appearing once. The sequenced sample was peripheral blood, obtained before pregnancy. Source of these receptors: a female donor with multiple sclerosis, enrolled in a pregnancy study. Both conserved end residues are part of each CDR3. The D gene is left open where the match is weak. Where a row states a size, it is once, few, many or the class of an expanded clone; other rows omit it.

>TRBJ2-7|TRBV7-8|.|.
CASSLGPRSGYEQYF
TGTGCCAGCAGCCTAGGCCCACGTTCCGGCTACGAGCAGTACTTC
>TRBJ2-7|TRBV9|.|.
CASSVTSSYEQYF
TGTGCCAGCAGCGTGACTAGCTCCTACGAGCAGTACTTC
>TRBJ1-1|TRBV11-1|TRBD1|.
CASSQDRWNTEAFF
TGTGCCAGCAGCCAGGACAGGTGGAACACTGAAGCTTTCTTT
>TRBJ1-5|TRBV4-3|.|.
CASSQGHGTLIQPQHF
TGCGCCAGCAGCCAGGGTCACGGGACATTGATACAGCCCCAGCATTTT
>TRBJ2-4|TRBV19|TRBD1|.
CASSIPGQGNIQYF
TGTGCCAGTAGTATTCCGGGACAGGGGAACATTCAGTACTTC
>TRBJ2-7|TRBV12-1|.|.
CASSFRGQGLKYF
TGTGCCAGCAGCTTTCGGGGACAGGGGTTGAAGTACTTC
>TRBJ1-1|TRBV10-3|.|.
CAISDLGARDTEAFF
TGTGCCATCAGTGACCTGGGGGCGCGGGACACTGAAGCTTTCTTT
>TRBJ2-7|TRBV29-1|TRBD2|.
CSVRGLADSYEQYF
TGCAGCGTTAGGGGACTAGCGGACTCCTACGAGCAGTACTTC
>TRBJ1-1|TRBV6-5|TRBD1|.
CASSPDRDTEAFF
TGTGCCAGCAGTCCCGACAGGGACACTGAAGCTTTCTTT
>TRBJ2-1|TRBV5-1|TRBD2|.
CASSLRLAGPEDEQFF
TGCGCCAGCAGCTTACGGCTAGCGGGCCCCGAGGATGAGCAGTTCTTC
>TRBJ2-2|TRBV5-1|.|.
CASSLGHEATGELFF
TGCGCCAGCAGCTTGGGCCACGAGGCCACCGGGGAGCTGTTTTTT
>TRBJ1-1|TRBV4-1|TRBD1|.
CASSQRAGYRGTEAFF
TGCGCCAGCAGCCAACGGGCCGGGTACAGGGGCACTGAAGCTTTCTTT
>TRBJ1-2|TRBV6-6|.|.
CASSNDRLYGYTF
TGTGCCAGCAGCAACGACAGGCTATATGGCTACACCTTC
>TRBJ1-5|TRBV5-5|.|.
CASSFRPRGQPQHF
TGTGCCAGCAGCTTCCGACCACGGGGGCAGCCCCAGCATTTT
>TRBJ1-1|TRBV6-6|.|.
CASSPTGRVNTEAFF
TGTGCCAGCAGCCCGACGGGTCGGGTAAACACTGAAGCTTTCTTT
>TRBJ1-5|TRBV28|TRBD1|.
CASSPGTGEKPQHF
TGTGCCAGCAGCCCGGGGACAGGGGAAAAGCCCCAGCATTTT
>TRBJ2-2|TRBV4-1|.|.
CASQRTGNTGELFF
TGCGCCAGTCAGCGTACAGGAAACACCGGGGAGCTGTTTTTT
>TRBJ1-3|TRBV11-2|.|.
CASSNSGNTIYF
TGTGCCAGCAGCAACTCGGGAAACACCATATATTTT
>TRBJ1-1|TRBV12-5|TRBD1|.
CASGSPHTGENTEAFF
TGTGCTAGTGGTTCCCCCCACACAGGGGAGAACACTGAAGCTTTCTTT
>TRBJ1-2|TRBV5-6|.|.
CASTAQGLGGYTF
TGTGCCAGCACGGCACAGGGACTAGGTGGCTACACCTTC
>TRBJ2-3|TRBV6-4|TRBD2|few
CASSPSGGGTDTQYF
TGTGCCAGCAGTCCCAGCGGGGGGGGGACAGATACGCAGTATTTT
>TRBJ2-3|TRBV29-1|TRBD2|.
CSVIGTSGSTDTQYF
TGCAGCGTGATTGGGACTAGCGGCAGCACAGATACGCAGTATTTT
>TRBJ2-3|TRBV5-1|.|once
CASSSNGHADTQYF
TGCGCCAGCAGCTCTAACGGACACGCAGATACGCAGTATTTT
>TRBJ2-5|TRBV5-4|TRBD2|.
CASSLLFSRGTQETQYF
TGTGCCAGCAGCTTGCTTTTCTCGCGGGGGACCCAAGAGACCCAGTACTTC
>TRBJ1-6|TRBV5-6|.|.
CASSLDGGNFNSPLHF
TGTGCCAGCAGCTTGGATGGGGGCAACTTTAATTCACCCCTCCACTTT
>TRBJ1-4|TRBV28|.|once
CASSFRDEKLFF
TGTGCCAGCAGTTTCAGGGATGAAAAACTGTTTTTT
>TRBJ1-4|TRBV2|.|.
CAKKGGEKLFF
TGTGCGAAAAAAGGGGGTGAAAAACTGTTTTTT
>TRBJ1-3|TRBV27|TRBD1|.
CASSVTGGSGNTIYF
TGTGCCAGCAGTGTGACAGGGGGCTCTGGAAACACCATATATTTT
>TRBJ2-5|TRBV28|.|.
CASSLAELQETQYF
TGTGCCAGCAGTTTAGCGGAACTCCAAGAGACCCAGTACTTC
>TRBJ1-1|TRBV30|.|.
CAWSVQGEMNTEAFF
TGTGCCTGGAGTGTACAGGGAGAAATGAACACTGAAGCTTTCTTT
>TRBJ1-6|TRBV6-6|.|many
CASAGFKNSPLHF
TGTGCCAGTGCAGGGTTTAAGAATTCACCCCTCCACTTT
>TRBJ2-6|TRBV28|.|few
CASTGQGFSGANVLTF
TGTGCCAGCACGGGACAAGGTTTCTCTGGGGCCAACGTCCTGACTTTC
>TRBJ2-1|TRBV9|.|.
CASSVEGTDYNEQFF
TGTGCCAGCAGCGTAGAAGGGACTGACTACAATGAGCAGTTCTTC
>TRBJ1-2|TRBV25-1|TRBD1|.
CAIYTGEGYTF
TGTGCCATCTATACAGGGGAGGGCTACACCTTC
>TRBJ2-7|TRBV15|TRBD2|.
CATSRGDAGDSYEQYF
TGTGCCACCAGCAGGGGGGATGCGGGGGACTCCTACGAGCAGTACTTC
>TRBJ1-4|TRBV7-9|TRBD1|.
CASSLGDRDDEKLFF
TGTGCCAGCAGCCTAGGGGACAGGGATGACGAAAAACTGTTTTTT
>TRBJ2-1|TRBV29-1|TRBD2|.
CSAPPRTSGSYNEQFF
TGCAGCGCCCCCCCCCGGACTAGCGGCTCCTACAATGAGCAGTTCTTC
>TRBJ2-1|TRBV6-4|.|many
CASSATGERNEQFF
TGTGCCAGCAGTGCAACGGGGGAACGAAATGAGCAGTTCTTC
>TRBJ2-5|TRBV11-3|TRBD2|.
CASSAGPGRGKTQYF
TGTGCCAGCAGCGCCGGTCCTGGGAGGGGAAAGACCCAGTACTTC
>TRBJ2-1|TRBV11-2|TRBD2|.
CASSWRLAGHNEQFF
TGTGCCAGCAGCTGGAGACTAGCGGGGCACAATGAGCAGTTCTTC
>TRBJ1-5|TRBV28|.|.
CASSLQGDISNQPQHF
TGTGCCAGCAGTTTACAGGGTGATATTAGCAATCAGCCCCAGCATTTT
>TRBJ1-2|TRBV5-1|.|.
CASSSVQGVGGYTF
TGCGCCAGCAGCTCCGTACAGGGTGTGGGTGGCTACACCTTC
>TRBJ1-4|TRBV7-9|.|.
CASSFRVGEEKLFF
TGTGCCAGCAGCTTCCGGGTGGGTGAGGAAAAACTGTTTTTT
>TRBJ2-2|TRBV11-2|.|.
CASSPGVYSGSDTGELFF
TGTGCCAGCAGCCCCGGGGTGTACAGCGGATCGGACACCGGGGAGCTGTTTTTT
>TRBJ2-5|TRBV6-5|.|.
CASSNRGEETQYF
TGTGCCAGCAGTAACCGGGGAGAAGAGACCCAGTACTTC
>TRBJ2-5|TRBV9|.|.
CASSVRGRETQYF
TGTGCCAGCAGCGTGCGGGGCAGGGAGACCCAGTACTTC
>TRBJ2-7|TRBV29-1|TRBD2|.
CSVGVSGGTYEQYF
TGCAGCGTTGGGGTTAGCGGGGGAACCTACGAGCAGTACTTC